Listed here are 19 T cell receptor beta chains from one sample, sequenced in a study of Tregs in tolerant kidney transplant recipients. This table comes from immunoSEQ multiplex PCR, and its TCRdb copy is limited to in-frame clones, with some not included. The sample spans some 30,000 clones; the ten largest clones claim under 2%. Recipients received nonmyeloablative bone marrow transplants from related graft donors, with transient mixed chimerism. Sample: CD4+ T cells from blood (PBMCs), taken 24 months after the transplant. These receptors all come from a human patient who received a combined kidney and bone marrow transplant. Part of the T cell pool may stem from the graft donor.

Comments on this clone: The CDR3 end is not reached by the read, which stops 3 residues before it; the germline J gene fills it in. V is TRBV11-2 and J is TRBJ2-7; D is ambiguous. The CDR3 is 14 amino acids. CDR1 is SGHAT, CDR2 FQNNGV, per germline. V lost 2 bases and J lost 4, with 12 bases in between. The covered CDR3 bases are TGTGCCAGCAGCTTATTGGCCGTTTCTTACGAG. It translates to CASSLLAVSYE. The whole CDR3 reads CASSLLAVSYEQYF.

Remarks on this clone: The read halts 3 residues ahead of the CDR3 end, with the missing end drawn from the germline J gene. The chain links TRBV7-6 to TRBJ2-1; D unclear. Trimming cost V 2 bases and J 2 bases, with 16 bases left between them. The V gene's germline CDR1 is SGHVS and CDR2 FNYEAQ. This CDR3 contains 17 residues. CDR3 amino acids: CASSLRQRYPTYNEQFF. The part of the CDR3 DNA that was read is TGTGCCAGCAGCTTAAGGCAGAGATATCCCACCTACAATGAG.

A word on this clone: The CDR3 is cut off 3 residues early in the read; its end comes from the germline J gene. This chain links TRBV2 with TRBJ2-7; a possible D gene is TRBD1 (5 bases). This CDR3 contains 14 residues. V gave up 7 bases and J gave up 2 bases, with 15 bases separating them. In germline, CDR1 is SNHLY, CDR2 FYNNEI. Here the CDR3 reads CASNSAGWTYEQYF. The CDR3 DNA, read in part, is TGTGCCAGCAACTCTGCAGGGTGGACCTACGAG.

The sequenced CDR3 bases are TGTGCCAGCTCACCAGTTGCGGGGGCGCGTACTGACTATGGC. This gives the protein CASSPVAGARTDYG. The whole CDR3 sequence reads CASSPVAGARTDYGYTF. The V and J genes are TRBV18 and TRBJ1-2; perhaps TRBD1 as D (6 bases). The read finishes 3 residues shy of the CDR3 end, and the germline J gene is used to complete it. The CDR3 runs to 17 residues. CDR1 and CDR2 from the germline V gene are KGHSH and LQKENI. V gave up 2 bases and J gave up 3 bases, with 19 bases separating them.

CDR3 in amino acids: CASSDRGASGANVLTF. The DNA read from the CDR3 is TGCGCCAGCAGTGACAGGGGAGCGTCTGGGGCCAACGTC. The gene calls are TRBV10-2 and TRBJ2-6; D might be TRBD1 (6 bases). The CDR3 extends 3 residues past the end of the read, so its final part is completed from the germline J gene. V was trimmed by 3 bases and J by 1 base, leaving 10 bases between them. CDR1 is WSHSY, CDR2 SAAADI, per germline. This CDR3 has 16 residues.

Note on this clone: The CDR3 end falls 3 residues outside the read, so it is completed with the germline J gene. The rearrangement uses TRBV18 and TRBJ2-5, with D perhaps matching TRBD1 (5 bases). CDR1 and CDR2 from the germline V gene are KGHSH and LQKENI. Trimming pared 0 bases from V and 4 bases from J, leaving 9 bases between. This CDR3 spans 14 amino acids. This CDR3 is CASSPPAGIETQYF. The sequenced part of the CDR3 DNA is TGTGCCAGCTCACCACCGGCAGGGATAGAGACC.

Of note for this clone: The CDR3 extends 3 residues past the end of the read, so its final part is completed from the germline J gene. The chain carries TRBV6-1 and TRBJ2-5, with 9 bases aligning to TRBD1. The CDR3 loop spans 13 amino acids. Per the germline V gene, CDR1 is MNHNS and CDR2 is SASEGT. The V segment lost 4 bases and the J segment 3 bases; nucleotides outside the gene matches: 0. Incomplete CDR3 DNA: TGTGCCAGCAGTGGGACAGGGGAAGAGACC. Protein sequence: CASSGTGEET. The full CDR3 reads CASSGTGEETQYF.

A word on this clone: Coverage ceases 3 residues before the CDR3 finishes, and the germline J gene fills in the end. The chain combines TRBV20-1 with TRBJ2-1; TRBD2 is a possible D gene (6 bases). The V gene's germline CDR1 is DFQATT and CDR2 SNEGSKA (reference sequence). This CDR3 has 14 residues. V lost 2 bases and J lost 5, with 13 bases in between. The CDR3 DNA, read in part, is TGCAGTGCTAGACCGGCCCAGCGGGACAATGAG. It yields the protein CSARPAQRDNE. The full CDR3 reads CSARPAQRDNEQFF.

This clone shows up as medium-sized by frequency. The DNA ends 3 residues before the CDR3 does, and the rest of the CDR3 is filled in from the germline J gene. The gene calls are TRBV20-1 and TRBJ2-4; D might be TRBD2 (6 bases). CDR3 length equals 15 residues. V lost 0 bases to trimming and J lost 4 bases, with 13 bases between them. Germline values: CDR1 DFQATT, CDR2 SNEGSKA (reference sequence). CDR3 bases read: TGCAGTGCTAGAGATCCCTGGCGGGGTAAAAACATT. Amino acid sequence: CSARDPWRGKNI. The full-length CDR3 reads as CSARDPWRGKNIQYF.

Regarding this clone: The read ends 3 residues shy of where the CDR3 ends; the end is completed using the germline J gene. The chain carries TRBV7-9 and TRBJ1-5; maybe TRBD1 (5 bases). The germline CDR1 and CDR2 sequences are SEHNR and FQNEAQ (reference sequence). The CDR3 sequence is 15 residues long. V gave up 1 base and J gave up 1 base, with 8 bases separating them. The part of the CDR3 DNA that was read is TGTGCCAGCAGCTTAGGTAGGGGAAGCAATCAGCCC. Translated: CASSLGRGSNQP. The entire CDR3 protein is CASSLGRGSNQPQHF.

As for this clone: The read finishes 3 residues shy of the CDR3 end, and the germline J gene is used to complete it. This chain joins TRBV5-6 and TRBJ2-5; 11 bases agree with TRBD1. The V and J ends lost 3 bases and 3 bases, in that order; junction bases with no gene match: 4. The length of the CDR3 is 15 residues. Germline V gene data show CDR1 as SGHDT and CDR2 as YYEEEE. Incomplete CDR3 DNA: TGTGCCAGCAGCTGGGACAGGGGGTATGAAGAGACC. This gives the protein CASSWDRGYEET. The complete CDR3 protein is CASSWDRGYEETQYF.

As regards this clone: Read sequence stops 3 residues before the CDR3 end, and the germline J gene provides the missing end. The J gene is TRBJ2-7, the V gene TRBV5-1, with D perhaps TRBD1 (7 bases). V shed 4 bases and J shed 3 bases, with 17 bases lying between them. The CDR3 has 15 amino acids. CDR1 and CDR2 from the germline V gene are SGHRS and YFSETQ. CDR3 protein: CASSTQGTSGYEQYF. Partial CDR3 DNA: TGCGCCAGCAGCACACAGGGGACTTCCGGCTACGAG. Full variable domain (outside the CDR3, taken from reference TRBV5-1 and TRBJ2-7): KAGVTQTPRYLIKTRGQQVTLSCSPISGHRSVSWYQQTPGQGLQFLFEYFSETQRNKGNFPGRFSGRQFSNSRSEMNVSTLELGDSALYLCASSTQGTSGYEQYFGPGTRLTVT.

Concerning this clone: From the germline J gene comes the end of the CDR3, since the read stops 3 residues before it. The chain employs TRBV5-8 and TRBJ1-5, with D unclear. CDR1 is SGHTS and CDR2 is YDEGEE in the germline V gene. V shed 10 bases and J shed 0 bases, with 14 bases lying between them. The CDR3 has 14 residues. The CDR3 bases that were read are TGTGCCTCGACCGAAGGGTATAGCAATCAGCCC. This sequence encodes CASTEGYSNQP. The full CDR3 protein reads CASTEGYSNQPQHF. Filled out from reference TRBV5-8 and TRBJ1-5, the complete variable domain reads EAGVTQSPTHLIKTRGQQATLRCSPISGHTSVYWYQQALGLGLQFLLWYDEGEERNRGNFPPRFSGRQFPNYSSELNVNALELEDSALYLCASTEGYSNQPQHFGDGTRLSIL.

About this clone: The read terminates 3 residues before the CDR3 end, so the remaining end is supplied by the germline J gene. The gene calls are TRBV20-1 and TRBJ2-3, with D maybe TRBD2 (6 bases). The CDR3 covers 13 residues. Germline-derived CDR1 and CDR2 are DFQATT and SNEGSKA (reference sequence). Trimming removed 6 bases at V and 6 bases at J, with 16 bases between. The CDR3 sequence is CSAEKEGLDTQYF. CDR3 DNA (partial): TGCAGTGCGGAAAAGGAGGGCCTGGATACG.

Note on this clone: The read gets to within 3 residues of the CDR3 end, and the germline J gene fills in the rest. This sequence joins TRBV6-2 or TRBV6-3 and TRBJ1-4; a weak D match, TRBD1 (5 bases). Germline CDR1 MNHEY, CDR2 SVGEGT. V lost 6 bases to trimming and J lost 8 bases, with 10 bases between them. The CDR3 length is 12 residues. CDR3 sequence: CASSARGEKLFF. The DNA read from the CDR3 is TGTGCCAGCAGCGCCCGGGGGGAAAAA.

To note about this clone: Coverage ceases 3 residues before the CDR3 finishes, and the germline J gene fills in the end. The V call is TRBV5-5, the J call TRBJ1-2; D unclear. V gave up 1 base and J gave up 2 bases, with 6 bases separating them. CDR3 size: 13 residues. Per the germline V gene, CDR1 is SGHKS and CDR2 is YYEKEE (reference sequence). The covered CDR3 bases are TGTGCCAGCAGCTTGAGAGGGAACTATGGC. It yields the protein CASSLRGNYG. The entire CDR3 reads CASSLRGNYGYTF.

A word on this clone: The read terminates 3 residues ahead of where the CDR3 ends, so the germline J gene completes it. This chain uses TRBV2 with TRBJ2-2; TRBD1 might be the D (6 bases). This CDR3 is built from 14 residues. CDR1 is SNHLY, CDR2 FYNNEI, per germline. V was shortened by 4 bases and J by 4 bases, with 10 bases between the two germline ends. CDR3 DNA (partial): TGTGCCAGCAGTGCACAGGGTCTCACCGGGGAG. Encoded protein: CASSAQGLTGE. The entire CDR3 reads CASSAQGLTGELFF.

A note on this clone: The CDR3 end lies 3 residues beyond the end of the read and is filled in from the germline J gene. This rearrangement joins TRBV20-1 to TRBJ2-3; TRBD1 matches at 9 bases. Trimming at V came to 5 bases and at J to 1 base, leaving 7 bases not matched to a gene. Germline CDR1 and CDR2: DFQATT and SNEGSKA (reference sequence). There are 15 residues in the CDR3. The CDR3 sequence is CSAGGQGLGTDTQYF. Incomplete CDR3 DNA: TGCAGTGCTGGGGGACAGGGACTTGGCACAGATACG.

Comment on this clone: The read is 3 residues too short to cover the CDR3 end, so that end is filled in from the germline J gene. J is TRBJ2-3 and V is TRBV5-1; TRBD2 agrees at 7 bases. Germline V CDR1 and CDR2: SGHRS, YFSETQ. This CDR3 has 16 amino acids. The ends lost 4 bases at V and 3 bases at J; junction bases unmatched: 11. CDR3 sequence reads: CASSPGAGSRTDTQYF. The CDR3 bases that were read are TGCGCCAGCAGCCCCGGAGCGGGATCTAGGACAGATACG.